This T cell receptor beta chain came from a study of CD8+ T cells in alopecia areata. RNA extraction and reverse transcription yielded cDNA as sequencing template. Using immunoSEQ multiplex PCR, the repertoire was profiled, and TCRdb retains in-frame clones only, with some absent. Counted here are some 150,000 clones, approximately 53% occurring once; the ten biggest clones make up just under 20%. Study-level findings and limits: Mice showed TCR sharing more clearly than patients did, possibly owing to HLA.

The CDR3 is 15 residues long. CDR1 is MNHNS, CDR2 SASEGT, per germline. V gave up 0 bases and J gave up 0 bases, with 9 bases separating them. On this clone: Its antigen remains unknown.

The clonotype originates from a human donor with alopecia areata. The input for sequencing was CD8+ T cells sorted from blood, taken at week 0. The V call is TRBV6-1, the J call TRBJ2-7, with D unresolved. CDR3 region: CASSEARVSSYEQYF. CDR3 bases: TGTGCCAGCAGTGAAGCAAGGGTATCCTCCTACGAGCAGTACTTC.